This T cell receptor (beta chain) originates from a study of T cell repertoires in cytomegalovirus infection (dated by TCRdb to the late 2010s). Context from the whole study: Alongside well-studied HLA-B-restricted epitopes, the peptide stimulations were aimed at recently identified HLA-C-restricted CMV epitopes, whose presentation resists viral immunomodulation. Donor HLA type was relevant to the analysis, because carriage of CMV infection together with the matching HLA type was indicated by public TCR beta signatures.

Results the study describes overall, beyond this receptor: In both this cohort and an independent cohort of 350 or so donors, the cumulative frequency of public TCR beta family members distinguished carriers of CMV infection plus the relevant HLA type. The ex vivo response was dominated by HLA-C-restricted CMV-specific TCR beta clonotypes, which also provided the single most frequent clonotype in two of eight donors.

Explained via the paper, the treatment or condition label denotes: in vitro stimulation with specific CMV peptide epitopes to enrich CMV-specific T cells. There are a few counts of this clonotype. What this receptor recognizes is not known. Per-base qualities were not stored, and no clone one base away is much larger. Sequenced on an Illumina HiSeq 1500. The public reads were reprocessed in TCRdb via fastp at Q25 and MiXCR, keeping in-frame beta chains. CDR3 protein sequences are deduplicated, and each keeps its most common genes and DNA. The sample table lists 700,000 to 950,000 distinct CDR3 sequences, approximately 30% of them with a count of one. The biggest ten clones account for around an eighth of the sample. The sequence was collected from a human donor in good health (CMV status not recorded). Some clones in this sample may be carry-over from other donors' samples. The sequences come from cultured CD8+ T cells from PBMCs, collected from culture after CMV antigen stimulation.

The DNA sequence follows: TGTGCCACCAGTGCCGGCCGGAGCACAGATACGCAGTATTTT. This translates into CATSAGRSTDTQYF. The rearranged chain carries TRBV24-1 and TRBJ2-3; no confident D gene assignment can be made. Reading from cysteine to phenylalanine, the CDR3 counts 14 amino acids. Only the CDR3 portion is preserved as DNA: 42 bases, with reading frame beginning at the first base. V gives up 5 bases and J gives up 0 bases, and the segment between their germline ends measures 8 bases. Looking up the germline V gene yields CDR1 KGHDR and CDR2 SFDVKD.